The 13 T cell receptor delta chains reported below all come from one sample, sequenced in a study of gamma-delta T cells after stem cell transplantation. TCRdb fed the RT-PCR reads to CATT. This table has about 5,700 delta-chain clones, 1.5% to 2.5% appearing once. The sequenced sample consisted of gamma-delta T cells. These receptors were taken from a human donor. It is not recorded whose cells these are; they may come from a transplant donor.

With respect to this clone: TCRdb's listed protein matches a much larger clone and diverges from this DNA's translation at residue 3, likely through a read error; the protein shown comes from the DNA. The CDR3 spells CARDRLGGYGYTDKLIF. CDR3 DNA sequence: TGTGCCCGTGACCGACTCGGGGGATACGGATACACCGATAAACTCATCTTT. The V and J genes are TRDV2 and TRDJ1, with 10 bases matching TRDD3. Per germline, CDR1 GEAIGNYY and CDR2 EKD. The CDR3 spans 17 residues.

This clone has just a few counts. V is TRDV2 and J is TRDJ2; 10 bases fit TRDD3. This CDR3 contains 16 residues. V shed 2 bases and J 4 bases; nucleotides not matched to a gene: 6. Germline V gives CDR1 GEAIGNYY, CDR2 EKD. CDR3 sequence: CACDILGDGGTAQLFF. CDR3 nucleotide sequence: TGTGCCTGTGACATACTGGGGGATGGGGGGACAGCACAACTCTTCTTT.

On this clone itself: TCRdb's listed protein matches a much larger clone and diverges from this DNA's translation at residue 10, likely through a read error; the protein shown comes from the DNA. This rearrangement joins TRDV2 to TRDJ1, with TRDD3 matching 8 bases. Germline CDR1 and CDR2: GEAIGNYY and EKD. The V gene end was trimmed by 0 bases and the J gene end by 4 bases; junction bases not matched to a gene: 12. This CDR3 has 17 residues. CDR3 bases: TGTGCCTGTGACACCCTCGCTGGGGGAAACGCAGGCGATAAACTCATCTTT. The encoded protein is CACDTLAGGNAGDKLIF.

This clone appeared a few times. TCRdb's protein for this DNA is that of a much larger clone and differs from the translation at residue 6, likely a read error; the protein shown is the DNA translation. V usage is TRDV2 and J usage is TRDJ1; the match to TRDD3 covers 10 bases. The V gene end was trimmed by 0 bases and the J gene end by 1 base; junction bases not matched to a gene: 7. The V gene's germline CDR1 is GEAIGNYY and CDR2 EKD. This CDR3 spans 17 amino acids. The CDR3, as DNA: TGTGCCTGTGACACCGTACTGGGGGATTACCGCACCGATAAACTCATCTTT. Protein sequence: CACDTVLGDYRTDKLIF.

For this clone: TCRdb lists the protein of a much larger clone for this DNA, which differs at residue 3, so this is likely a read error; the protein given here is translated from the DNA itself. The CDR3 DNA reads TGTGCCTTTGACACCGTGCTGGGGGATACGCGGGACACCCGACAGATGTTTTTC. It is translated as CAFDTVLGDTRDTRQMFF. The chain recombines TRDV2 with TRDJ3, with 12 bases identical to TRDD3. Germline lookup yields CDR1 GEAIGNYY and CDR2 EKD. The CDR3 extends over 18 amino acids.

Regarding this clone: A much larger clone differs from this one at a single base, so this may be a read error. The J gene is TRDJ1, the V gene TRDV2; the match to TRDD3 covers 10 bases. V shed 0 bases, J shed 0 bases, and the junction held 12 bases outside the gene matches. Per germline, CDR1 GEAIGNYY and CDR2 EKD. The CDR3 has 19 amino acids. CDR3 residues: CACDTVLGDARMYTDKLIF. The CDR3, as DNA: TGTGCCTGTGACACCGTACTGGGGGATGCGCGGATGTACACCGATAAACTCATCTTT.

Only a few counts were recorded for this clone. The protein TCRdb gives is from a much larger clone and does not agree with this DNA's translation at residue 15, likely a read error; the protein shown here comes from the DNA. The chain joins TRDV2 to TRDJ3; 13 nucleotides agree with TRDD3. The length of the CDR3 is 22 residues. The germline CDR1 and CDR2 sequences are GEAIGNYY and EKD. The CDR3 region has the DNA TGTGCCTGTGACACCTTACTGGGGGATACGCAGACCAGCTCCCGGGACACCCGACAGATGTTTTTC. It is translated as CACDTLLGDTQTSSRDTRQMFF.

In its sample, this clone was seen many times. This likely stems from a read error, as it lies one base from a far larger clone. CDR3 residues: CARDLVPGSNTDKLIF. The CDR3 coding sequence is TGTGCCCGTGACCTCGTACCCGGCTCGAACACCGATAAACTCATCTTT. This sequence joins TRDV2 and TRDJ1; D is uncertain. The CDR3 contains 16 residues. Germline V gene data show CDR1 as GEAIGNYY and CDR2 as EKD.

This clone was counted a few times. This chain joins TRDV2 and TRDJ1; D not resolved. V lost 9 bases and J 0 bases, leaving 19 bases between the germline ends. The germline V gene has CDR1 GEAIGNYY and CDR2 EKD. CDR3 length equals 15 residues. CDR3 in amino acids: CARNTVGEYTDKLIF. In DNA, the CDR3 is TGTGCCCGTAACACAGTCGGAGAATACACCGATAAACTCATCTTT.

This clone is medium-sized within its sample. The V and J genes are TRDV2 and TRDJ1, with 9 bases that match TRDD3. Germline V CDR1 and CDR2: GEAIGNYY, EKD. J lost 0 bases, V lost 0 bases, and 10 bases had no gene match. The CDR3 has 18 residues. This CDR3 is CACDTVMGDRRYTDKLIF. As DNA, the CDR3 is TGTGCCTGTGACACCGTGATGGGGGATAGGAGGTACACCGATAAACTCATCTTT.

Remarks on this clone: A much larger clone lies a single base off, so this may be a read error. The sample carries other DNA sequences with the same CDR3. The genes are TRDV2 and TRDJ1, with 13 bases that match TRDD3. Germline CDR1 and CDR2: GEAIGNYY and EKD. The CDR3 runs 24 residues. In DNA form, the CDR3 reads TGCGCCTGTGACACCATTTCCCTGAAACTGGGGGATACGCACTCCCCGACCCACACCGATAAACTCATCTTT. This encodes CACDTISLKLGDTHSPTHTDKLIF.

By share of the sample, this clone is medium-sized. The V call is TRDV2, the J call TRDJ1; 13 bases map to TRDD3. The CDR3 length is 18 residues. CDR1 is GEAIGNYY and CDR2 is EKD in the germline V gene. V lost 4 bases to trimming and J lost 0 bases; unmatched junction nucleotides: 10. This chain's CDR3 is CACDPLLGDTAYTDKLIF. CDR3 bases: TGTGCCTGTGATCCACTACTGGGGGATACGGCGTACACCGATAAACTCATCTTT.

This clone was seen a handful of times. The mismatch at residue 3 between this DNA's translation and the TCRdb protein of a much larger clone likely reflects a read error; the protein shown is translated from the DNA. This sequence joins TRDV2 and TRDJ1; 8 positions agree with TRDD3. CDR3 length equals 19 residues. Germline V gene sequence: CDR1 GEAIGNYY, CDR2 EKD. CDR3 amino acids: CARDNLSFGDTAHTDKLIF. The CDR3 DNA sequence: TGTGCCCGTGACAATTTGTCCTTTGGGGATACTGCTCACACCGATAAACTCATCTTT.